The next 16 T cell receptor beta chains were all read from a single sample in a study of blood T cell repertoires in COVID-19 (dated by TCRdb to 2019 to 2021). The receptor library was made with the immunoSEQ multiplex PCR assay. TCRdb took this table from immuneACCESS and kept in-frame rearrangements with V and J called. Such tables lack part of the clones; where checked against another copy, unresolved V genes explain under half of the gap, and the rest is unexplained. Present in this sample are about 98,000 clones, approximately 79% of which were seen just once. Of the sample, roughly a tenth is held by the ten largest clones. Sequencing input: peripheral blood. All receptors derive from a man in his 70s with active or convalescent COVID-19.

The chain carries TRBV20-1 and TRBJ2-7; D is uncertain. The V gene's germline CDR1 is DFQATT and CDR2 SNEGSKA (reference sequence). Trimming stripped 5 bases from V and 4 bases from J, with 9 bases between. CDR3 length: 11 amino acids. The DNA for the CDR3 is TGCAGTGCTCCCGGAGCGTACGAGCAGTACTTC. Translating it yields CSAPGAYEQYF.

This rearrangement joins TRBV5-4 to TRBJ1-2; 7 bases are shared with TRBD1. The CDR3 contains 15 residues. V lost 4 bases and J lost 2; bases outside the gene matches: 8. Germline CDR1 is SGHNT and CDR2 is YYREEE (reference sequence). The CDR3 DNA reads as TGTGCCAGCAGCGACCCCCGACAGGGCAACTATGGCTACACCTTC. Translation gives CASSDPRQGNYGYTF.

The genes are TRBV9 and TRBJ2-5; the D gene is possibly TRBD2 (6 bases). V was pared by 4 bases and J by 5 bases, with 18 bases between. Germline CDR1 SGDLS, CDR2 YYNGEE. The CDR3 consists of 15 residues. In DNA, the CDR3 is TGTGCCAGCAGCCCCGGGAGTCTAATAGGCGAGACCCAGTACTTC. It translates to CASSPGSLIGETQYF. Supplemented by reference TRBV9 and TRBJ2-5, the full variable domain reads DSGVTQTPKHLITATGQRVTLRCSPRSGDLSVYWYQQSLDQGLQFLIQYYNGEERAKGNILERFSAQQFPDLHSELNLSSLELGDSALYFCASSPGSLIGETQYFGPGTRLLVL.

The chain carries TRBV13 and TRBJ2-7; D not resolved. Between the trimmed V and J ends, which lost 2 bases and 1 base, there was a span of 3 bases. CDR3 length equals 12 residues. The germline CDR1 and CDR2 sequences are PRHDT and FYEKMQ (reference sequence). CDR3 DNA sequence: TGTGCCAGCAGCTTACAGTCCTACGAGCAGTACTTC. As protein: CASSLQSYEQYF.

The J gene is TRBJ2-5, the V gene TRBV5-5, with 10 bases fitting TRBD2. After removal of 4 bases from V and 2 bases from J, the junction contained 11 bases not matched to a gene. This CDR3 has 17 residues. CDR1 and CDR2 from the germline V gene are SGHKS and YYEKEE (reference sequence). CDR3 amino acids: CASSLSFRTSGQETQYF. The CDR3 DNA sequence: TGTGCCAGCAGCCTCTCATTTCGGACTAGCGGTCAAGAGACCCAGTACTTC. The full variable domain, with the rest looked up from reference TRBV5-5 and TRBJ2-5, is DAGVTQSPTHLIKTRGQQVTLRCSPISGHKSVSWYQQVLGQGPQFIFQYYEKEERGRGNFPDRFSARQFPNYSSELNVNALLLGDSALYLCASSLSFRTSGQETQYFGPGTRLLVL.

In this sample, this clone turned up once. This chain joins TRBV11-3 and TRBJ2-2, with TRBD1 identical over 8 bases. Trimming removed 4 bases from V and 5 bases from J; junction bases left unmatched: 6. Germline CDR1 reads SGHNT; CDR2 reads YENEEA. There are 15 residues in the CDR3. The DNA for the CDR3 is TGTGCCAGCAGCTCCAGGGGGCGTGGGACCGGGGAGCTGTTTTTT. This codes for CASSSRGRGTGELFF.

V and J are TRBV14 and TRBJ1-3; 10 bases fit TRBD1. CDR1 and CDR2 from the germline V gene are SGHDN and FVKESK. The V segment lost 1 base and the J segment 5 bases; nucleotides outside the gene matches: 14. The CDR3 contains 19 residues. Here the CDR3 DNA reads TGTGCCAGCAGCCAAGCTCGGGCTCCGGGACAGGGGACTCGAAACACCATATATTTT. It yields the protein CASSQARAPGQGTRNTIYF.

The rearrangement uses TRBV3-1 (or the pseudogene TRBV3-2) and TRBJ1-5, with TRBD1 identical over 9 bases. The CDR3 has 13 residues. The ends lost 4 bases at V and 7 bases at J; junction bases unmatched: 2. Germline V gene lookup returns CDR1 LGHDT and CDR2 YNNKEL (reference sequence). CDR3 nucleotides: TGTGCCAGCAGCCCGGACAGGGGCCAGCCCCAGCATTTT. Translating it yields CASSPDRGQPQHF.

The V and J genes are TRBV29-1 and TRBJ1-4; perhaps TRBD1 as D (5 bases). CDR1 is SQVTM and CDR2 is ANQGSEA in the germline V gene. The CDR3 runs 13 residues. V lost 7 bases and J 4 bases, leaving 13 bases between the germline ends. The CDR3 region is CSGQYGGNEKLFF. The CDR3 bases are TGCAGCGGCCAATACGGGGGTAATGAAAAACTGTTTTTT.

In nucleotides, the CDR3 is TGTGCCAGCAGGGGACAGGGTAATTCACCCCTCCACTTT. This sequence encodes CASRGQGNSPLHF. This chain links TRBV7-2 with TRBJ1-6, with 9 bases identical to TRBD1. The CDR3 is 13 residues long. Per the germline V gene, CDR1 is SGHTA and CDR2 is FQGNSA. V lost 6 bases and J lost 6; bases outside the gene matches: 0.

This rearrangement joins TRBV7-6 to TRBJ2-3; the D is unclear. The CDR3 covers 12 residues. Deletions cut 5 bases from V and 6 bases from J, with 9 bases between. The germline V gene has CDR1 SGHVS and CDR2 FNYEAQ. The CDR3 DNA reads TGTGCCAGCAGCCCATACCAGGATACGCAGTATTTT. Protein sequence: CASSPYQDTQYF. The complete variable domain, with remaining parts taken from reference TRBV7-6 and TRBJ2-3, reads GAGVSQSPRYKVTKRGQDVALRCDPISGHVSLYWYRQALGQGPEFLTYFNYEAQQDKSGLPNDRFSAERPEGSISTLTIQRTEQRDSAMYRCASSPYQDTQYFGPGTRLTVL.

Comments on this clone: One junction end does not reproduce the germline sequence, and a read error may be involved. The sample has other DNA sequences that encode this CDR3 too. The chain combines TRBV10-2 with TRBJ1-2; 9 nucleotides line up with TRBD1. The CDR3 length is 15 residues. Per the germline V gene, CDR1 is WSHSY and CDR2 is SAAADI. CDR3 sequence reads: CASAKTGGSLYGYTF. The CDR3 region has the DNA TGTGCCAGCGCGAAAACAGGGGGCTCCCTCTATGGCTACACCTTC.

The V gene is TRBV4-1, the J gene TRBJ1-2, with TRBD1 as a possible D gene (6 bases). Germline-derived CDR1 and CDR2 are MGHRA and YSYEKL. The germline V and J ends were trimmed by 0 bases and 5 bases, with 10 bases remaining between them. This CDR3 has 14 amino acids. CDR3 sequence reads: CASSQEGARYGYTF. CDR3 coding DNA: TGCGCCAGCAGCCAAGAGGGGGCCCGTTATGGCTACACCTTC.

The V gene is TRBV10-3, the J gene TRBJ2-3; TRBD2 is a possible D gene (7 bases). Trimming removed 5 bases at V and 6 bases at J, with 15 bases between. The germline V gene has CDR1 ENHRY and CDR2 SYGVKD. CDR3 length: 14 amino acids. The CDR3 region is CAISWGGSDDTQYF. CDR3 DNA sequence: TGTGCCATCAGTTGGGGGGGCTCAGACGATACGCAGTATTTT.

The chain uses TRBV6-5 and TRBJ1-4, with a possible D match to TRBD1 (6 bases). V gave up 6 bases and J gave up 8 bases, with 19 bases separating them. This CDR3 has 15 residues. Germline V gene lookup returns CDR1 MNHEY and CDR2 SVGAGI. CDR3 nucleotide sequence: TGTGCCAGCAGGGTGGCCGGGACACGGAGAGAAAAACTGTTTTTT. Its protein is CASRVAGTRREKLFF.

The chain recombines TRBV10-3 with TRBJ1-2, with D unclear. V lost 6 bases and J 10 bases, leaving 12 bases between the germline ends. Per germline, CDR1 ENHRY and CDR2 SYGVKD. The CDR3 extends over 11 amino acids. The chain's CDR3 is CAISNDKYYTF. The DNA for the CDR3 is TGTGCCATCAGCAATGACAAGTACTACACCTTC.